Here is one T cell receptor (beta chain) with its context. Original handling: Reference gene primer amplification gave nucleated cell count estimates. Here immunoSEQ multiplex PCR was the method, and the copy in TCRdb shows in-frame clones only, minus some. That table gives V, J and clone size, and the DNA gave D and trimming. The sample contains around 75,000 clones, 85% to 90% of which appear only once. This sample was taken from a study of blood T cell repertoires in COVID-19. About the study: The United States, Italy and Spain provided the acute and convalescent COVID-19 samples. In each case, the material was cDNA or gDNA derived from T cells, B-cell-depleted T cells, or PBMCs.

Germline CDR1 and CDR2: SGHKS and YYEKEE (reference sequence). The V gene lost 2 bases and the J gene lost 2 bases, with 7 bases spanning the gap. The CDR3 loop spans 13 amino acids. The chain couples TRBV5-5 to TRBJ1-2, with no clear D. The receptor was derived from a man in his forties or fifties with acute or convalescent COVID-19. The material sequenced was peripheral blood. This chain's CDR3 is CASSFDLNYGYTF. The CDR3 DNA reads as TGTGCCAGCAGCTTCGACTTAAACTATGGCTACACCTTC.